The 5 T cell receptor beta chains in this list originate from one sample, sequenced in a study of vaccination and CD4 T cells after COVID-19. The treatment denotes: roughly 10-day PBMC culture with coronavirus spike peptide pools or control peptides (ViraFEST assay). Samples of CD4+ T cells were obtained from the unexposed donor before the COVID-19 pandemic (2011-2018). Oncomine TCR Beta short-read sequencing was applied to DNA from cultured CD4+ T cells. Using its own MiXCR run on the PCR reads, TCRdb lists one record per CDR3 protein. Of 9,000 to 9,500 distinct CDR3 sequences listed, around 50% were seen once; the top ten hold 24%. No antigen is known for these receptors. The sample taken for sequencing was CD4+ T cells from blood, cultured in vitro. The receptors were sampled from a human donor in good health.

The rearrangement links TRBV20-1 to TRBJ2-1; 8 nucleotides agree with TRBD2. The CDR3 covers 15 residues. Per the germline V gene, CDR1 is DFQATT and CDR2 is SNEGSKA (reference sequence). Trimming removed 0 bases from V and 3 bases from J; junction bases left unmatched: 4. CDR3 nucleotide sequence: TGCAGTGCTAGAGACCAGCGGGGGAGCTACAATGAGCAGTTCTTC. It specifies CSARDQRGSYNEQFF.

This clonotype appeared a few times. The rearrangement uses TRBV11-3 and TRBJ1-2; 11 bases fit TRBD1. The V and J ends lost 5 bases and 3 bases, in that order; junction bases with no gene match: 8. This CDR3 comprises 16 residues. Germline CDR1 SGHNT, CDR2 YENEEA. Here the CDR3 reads CASSATDRGRDYGYTF. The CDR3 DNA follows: TGTGCCAGCAGCGCTACGGACAGGGGGCGAGACTATGGCTACACCTTC.

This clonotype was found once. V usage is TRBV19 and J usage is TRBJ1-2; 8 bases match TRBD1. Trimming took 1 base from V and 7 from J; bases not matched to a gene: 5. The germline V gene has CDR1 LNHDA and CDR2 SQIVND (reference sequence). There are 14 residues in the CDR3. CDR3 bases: TGTGCCAGTAGTATAGGGACAGGGCCGAGTGGCTACACCTTC. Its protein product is CASSIGTGPSGYTF. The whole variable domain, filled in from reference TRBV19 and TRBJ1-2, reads DGGITQSPKYLFRKEGQNVTLSCEQNLNHDAMYWYRQDPGQGLRLIYYSQIVNDFQKGDIAEGYSVSREKKESFPLTVTSAQKNPTAFYLCASSIGTGPSGYTFGSGTRLTVV.

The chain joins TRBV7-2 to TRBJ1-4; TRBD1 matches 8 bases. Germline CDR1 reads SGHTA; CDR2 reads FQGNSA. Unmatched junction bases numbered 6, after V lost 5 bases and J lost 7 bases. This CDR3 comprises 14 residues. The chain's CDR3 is CASSPQGVGEKLFF. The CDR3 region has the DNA TGTGCCAGCAGCCCACAGGGGGTGGGTGAAAAACTGTTTTTT.

The CDR3, as DNA: TGTGCCAGTAGTACCGGGACTAGCGGGAGTGCTGAGCAGTTCTTC. It translates to CASSTGTSGSAEQFF. This chain joins TRBV19 and TRBJ2-1; TRBD2 aligns across 14 bases. J was trimmed by 9 bases and V by 4 bases; bases with no gene match: 5. Germline CDR1 LNHDA, CDR2 SQIVND (reference sequence). This CDR3 region has 15 residues. The full variable domain, completed using reference TRBV19 and TRBJ2-1, is DGGITQSPKYLFRKEGQNVTLSCEQNLNHDAMYWYRQDPGQGLRLIYYSQIVNDFQKGDIAEGYSVSREKKESFPLTVTSAQKNPTAFYLCASSTGTSGSAEQFFGPGTRLTVL.